These T cell receptor beta chains were read from a single sample in a study of cytomegalovirus exposure and HLA in healthy donors. Using immunoSEQ multiplex PCR, the repertoire was profiled, and TCRdb retains in-frame clones only, with some absent. Among about 130,000 clones, approximately 80% were seen once, and the ten largest hold about 1.7%. Material for sequencing was PBMCs. Receptors originate from a woman in her thirties or forties in good health and CMV-seronegative. Each CDR3 is given with its conserved first and last residue. A D gene is named only where the DNA matches it firmly. The size of a clone is reported for some rows only, either as once, few or many, or as a class for expanded clones.

D gene,J gene,clone size,V gene,CDR3 protein,CDR3 DNA
NA,TRBJ1-2,NA,TRBV6-5,CASSALSTERGYTF,TGTGCCAGCAGTGCCCTCTCTACAGAGCGGGGCTACACCTTC
NA,TRBJ2-1,NA,TRBV7-8,CASSLVGPRRDNEQFF,TGTGCCAGCAGCTTAGTAGGTCCTCGCCGGGACAATGAGCAGTTCTTC
NA,TRBJ2-7,few,TRBV7-9,CASSLSGMRERGQYF,TGTGCCAGCAGCTTATCCGGAATGCGGGAACGCGGGCAGTACTTC
TRBD2,TRBJ2-3,NA,TRBV4-2,CASSQERLAGELSTDTQYF,TGTGCCAGCAGCCAAGAGAGGCTAGCGGGAGAGCTCAGCACAGATACGCAGTATTTT
NA,TRBJ1-1,NA,TRBV5-4,CASSDQTEEAFF,TGTGCCAGCAGCGACCAGACAGAAGAAGCTTTCTTT
TRBD1,TRBJ2-7,NA,TRBV2,CASSFTGGGYEQYF,TGTGCCAGCAGCTTTACAGGGGGCGGCTACGAGCAGTACTTC
NA,TRBJ2-5,NA,TRBV6-5,CASSYGGGNTETQYF,TGTGCCAGCAGTTACGGGGGAGGCAATACAGAGACCCAGTACTTC
TRBD2,TRBJ2-3,NA,TRBV4-1,CASSQETLTSGGVKPTDTQYF,TGCGCCAGCAGCCAAGAAACTCTGACTAGCGGGGGGGTCAAGCCCACAGATACGCAGTATTTT
NA,TRBJ1-1,once,TRBV19,CASRSGNTEAFF,TGTGCCAGTAGGTCGGGGAACACTGAAGCTTTCTTT
NA,TRBJ1-1,NA,TRBV7-8,CASTERGTEAFF,TGTGCCAGCACCGAACGGGGAACCGAAGCTTTCTTT
NA,TRBJ2-5,NA,TRBV7-9,CASSLGGGLSETQYF,TGTGCCAGCAGCTTAGGGGGGGGCCTATCCGAGACCCAGTACTTC
TRBD2,TRBJ2-7,NA,TRBV9,CASASGTSSTYEQYF,TGTGCCAGCGCATCCGGGACTAGCAGCACCTACGAGCAGTACTTC
NA,TRBJ2-2,NA,TRBV2,CASSEEGSTGELFF,TGTGCCAGCAGTGAGGAAGGGAGTACCGGGGAGCTGTTTTTT
TRBD2,TRBJ2-5,NA,TRBV30,CAWSVLAGGETQYF,TGTGCCTGGAGTGTGCTAGCGGGAGGGGAGACCCAGTACTTC
TRBD1,TRBJ1-3,NA,TRBV6-4,CASLDRDSGNTIYF,TGTGCCAGCCTAGACAGGGACTCTGGAAACACCATATATTTT
NA,TRBJ2-2,NA,TRBV5-6,CASSPVGRTGELFF,TGTGCCAGCAGCCCGGTGGGGCGTACCGGGGAGCTGTTTTTT
TRBD1,TRBJ2-6,NA,TRBV29-1,CSVEDSRGQGANGLTF,TGCAGCGTTGAAGATAGCAGGGGGCAAGGGGCCAACGGCCTGACTTTC
TRBD1,TRBJ1-5,NA,TRBV2,CASSVGTGGAQPQHF,TGTGCCAGCAGTGTTGGGACAGGGGGCGCTCAGCCCCAGCATTTT
TRBD1,TRBJ2-5,once,TRBV28,CASSLTGEQYF,TGTGCCAGCAGCCTCACAGGGGAGCAGTACTTC
NA,TRBJ2-7,NA,TRBV27,CASSLQGPYEQYF,TGTGCCAGCAGTTTACAGGGTCCCTACGAGCAGTACTTC
NA,TRBJ2-1,NA,TRBV11-2,CASSLVRAFNEQFF,TGTGCCAGCAGCTTGGTTAGAGCCTTCAATGAGCAGTTCTTC
NA,TRBJ1-1,NA,TRBV6-5,CASSSTIYTEAFF,TGTGCCAGCAGTTCGACTATTTACACTGAAGCTTTCTTT
TRBD1,TRBJ1-2,NA,TRBV6-1,CASSETPGTGGFLLYGYTF,TGTGCCAGCAGTGAGACGCCCGGGACAGGGGGGTTCTTACTCTATGGCTACACCTTC
TRBD2,TRBJ2-3,NA,TRBV28,CASSSPTGTRADTQYF,TGTGCCAGCAGTTCGCCGACCGGGACTAGAGCAGATACGCAGTATTTT
TRBD2,TRBJ2-1,NA,TRBV19,CASNAPGLVNNEQFF,TGTGCCAGTAACGCACCGGGACTAGTAAACAATGAGCAGTTCTTC
TRBD1,TRBJ1-3,NA,TRBV13,CASSLGRGGTGVGNTIYF,TGTGCCAGCAGCTTAGGACGGGGCGGGACAGGGGTCGGAAACACCATATATTTT
TRBD1,TRBJ1-1,NA,TRBV5-4,CASSPQDRGNTEAFF,TGTGCCAGCAGCCCCCAGGACAGGGGCAACACTGAAGCTTTCTTT
NA,TRBJ1-2,NA,TRBV7-9,CSSSSPRGGYTF,TGTTCCAGCAGCTCCCCCCGGGGTGGCTACACCTTC
TRBD1,TRBJ1-3,NA,TRBV7-6,CASSIQPGQAISGNTIYF,TGTGCCAGCAGCATACAACCGGGACAGGCGATTTCTGGAAACACCATATATTTT
NA,TRBJ2-3,NA,TRBV7-6,CASSFGQGGDTQYF,TGTGCCAGCAGCTTTGGGCAGGGGGGAGATACGCAGTATTTT
NA,TRBJ2-5,NA,TRBV28,CASRFQGLGETQYF,TGTGCCAGCCGATTTCAGGGATTGGGGGAGACCCAGTACTTC
TRBD1,TRBJ2-3,NA,TRBV28,CASSFQTGGADTQYF,TGTGCCAGCAGTTTTCAGACAGGGGGCGCAGATACGCAGTATTTT
TRBD2,TRBJ2-1,NA,TRBV4-1,CASSPTLLAGGKRYNEQFF,TGCGCCAGCAGCCCAACGCTTCTAGCGGGGGGGAAAAGGTACAATGAGCAGTTCTTC
TRBD2,TRBJ2-3,NA,TRBV5-6,CASRSAGGVTDTQYF,TGTGCCAGCAGATCAGCGGGGGGCGTCACAGATACGCAGTATTTT
TRBD2,TRBJ2-1,NA,TRBV30,CAWSFIRTSGSSYNEQFF,TGTGCCTGGAGTTTCATTAGGACTAGCGGGAGCTCCTACAATGAGCAGTTCTTC
TRBD1,TRBJ1-2,few,TRBV7-9,CASSFMEGGGGYTF,TGTGCCAGCAGCTTCATGGAAGGGGGCGGTGGCTACACCTTC
NA,TRBJ1-1,NA,TRBV7-2,CASSAIKTGKAFF,TGTGCCAGCAGTGCAATAAAGACGGGGAAGGCTTTCTTT
NA,TRBJ2-3,NA,TRBV4-2,CASSPGSTDTQYF,TGTGCCAGCAGCCCGGGTTCGACGGATACGCAGTATTTT
NA,TRBJ2-2,NA,TRBV5-1,CASSNRGANTGELFF,TGCGCCAGCAGCAACCGGGGGGCAAACACCGGGGAGCTGTTTTTT
NA,TRBJ1-1,NA,TRBV7-9,CASSARQVNTEAFF,TGTGCCAGCAGCGCACGACAGGTGAACACTGAAGCTTTCTTT
TRBD2,TRBJ2-1,NA,TRBV7-9,CASSLAQAGGRYNEQFF,TGTGCCAGCAGCTTAGCGCAGGCGGGGGGGCGGTACAATGAGCAGTTCTTC
NA,TRBJ1-5,NA,TRBV7-8,CASSFAGGVSNQPQHF,TGTGCCAGCAGCTTCGCGGGGGGGGTAAGCAATCAGCCCCAGCATTTT